This entry describes one T cell receptor beta chain. These data are taken from a study of OX40 agonist ivuxolimab in advanced cancers. V lost 0 bases and J lost 3, with 13 bases in between. The CDR3 runs to 16 residues. This table comes from immunoSEQ multiplex PCR, and its TCRdb copy is limited to in-frame clones, with some not included. The table has about 82,000 clones, approximately 82% seen once; the top ten hold over 0.7%. The sequencing used CD4+ or CD8+ T cells sorted from blood, collected in a trial of the OX40 agonist ivuxolimab. The sequence was obtained from an adult with an advanced solid tumor such as melanoma, head and neck, liver or kidney cancer. This chain connects TRBV23-1 to TRBJ2-3; weak D call: TRBD1 (5 bases). TRBV23-1 is noted as an ORF with a role that remains uncertain. The CDR3 coding sequence is TGCGCCAGCAGTCAATCAGGGGATTTGGGAACAGATACGCAGTATTTT. Its translation is CASSQSGDLGTDTQYF.